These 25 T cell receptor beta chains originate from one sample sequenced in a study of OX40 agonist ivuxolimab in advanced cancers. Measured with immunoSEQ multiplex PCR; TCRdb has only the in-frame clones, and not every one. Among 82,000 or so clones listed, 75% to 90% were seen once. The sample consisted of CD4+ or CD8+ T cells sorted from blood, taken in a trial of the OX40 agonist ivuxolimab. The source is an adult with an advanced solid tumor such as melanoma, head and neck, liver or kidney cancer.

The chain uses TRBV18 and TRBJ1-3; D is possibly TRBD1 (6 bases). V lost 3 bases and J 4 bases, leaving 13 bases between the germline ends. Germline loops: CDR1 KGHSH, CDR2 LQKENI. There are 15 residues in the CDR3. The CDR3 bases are TGTGCCAGCTCACCCTCAGGGGATTGGGGAAACACCATATATTTT. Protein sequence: CASSPSGDWGNTIYF.

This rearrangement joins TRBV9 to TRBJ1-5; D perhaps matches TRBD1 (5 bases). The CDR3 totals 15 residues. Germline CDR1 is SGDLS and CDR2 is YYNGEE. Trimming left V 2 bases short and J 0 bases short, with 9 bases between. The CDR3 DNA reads TGTGCCAGCAGCGTGGGGCCGGGTAGCAATCAGCCCCAGCATTTT. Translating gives CASSVGPGSNQPQHF.

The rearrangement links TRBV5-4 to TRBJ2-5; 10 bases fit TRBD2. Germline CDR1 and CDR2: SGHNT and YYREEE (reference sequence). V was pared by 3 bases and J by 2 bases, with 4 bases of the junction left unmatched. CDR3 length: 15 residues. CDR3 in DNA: TGTGCCAGCAGCTCGAAGCGGGGGGGGCAAGAGACCCAGTACTTC. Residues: CASSSKRGGQETQYF.

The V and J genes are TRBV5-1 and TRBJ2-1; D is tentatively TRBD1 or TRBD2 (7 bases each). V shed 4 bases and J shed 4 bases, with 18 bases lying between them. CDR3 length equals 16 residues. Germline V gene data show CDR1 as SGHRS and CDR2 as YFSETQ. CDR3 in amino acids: CASSPQGGGRYNEQFF. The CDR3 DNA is TGCGCCAGCAGCCCCCAGGGGGGGGGTCGTTACAATGAGCAGTTCTTC.

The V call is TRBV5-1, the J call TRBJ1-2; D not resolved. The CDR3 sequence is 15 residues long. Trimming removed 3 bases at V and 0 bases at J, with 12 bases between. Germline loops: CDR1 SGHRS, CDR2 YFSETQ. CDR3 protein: CASSSPETSNYGYTF. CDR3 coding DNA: TGCGCCAGCAGCTCGCCAGAAACTTCTAACTATGGCTACACCTTC. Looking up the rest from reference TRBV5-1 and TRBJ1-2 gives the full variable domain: KAGVTQTPRYLIKTRGQQVTLSCSPISGHRSVSWYQQTPGQGLQFLFEYFSETQRNKGNFPGRFSGRQFSNSRSEMNVSTLELGDSALYLCASSSPETSNYGYTFGSGTRLTVV.

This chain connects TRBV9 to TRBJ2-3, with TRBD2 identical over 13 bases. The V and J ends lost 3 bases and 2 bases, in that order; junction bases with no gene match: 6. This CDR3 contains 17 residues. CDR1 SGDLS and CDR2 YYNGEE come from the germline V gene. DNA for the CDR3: TGTGCCAGCAGCGAGAAACTAGCGGGGGGGCTCACAGATACGCAGTATTTT. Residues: CASSEKLAGGLTDTQYF.

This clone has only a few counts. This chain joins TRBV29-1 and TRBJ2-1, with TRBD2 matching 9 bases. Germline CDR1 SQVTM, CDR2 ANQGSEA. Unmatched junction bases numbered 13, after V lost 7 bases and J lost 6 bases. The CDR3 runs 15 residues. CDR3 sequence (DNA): TGCAGCGGCGCCGGGATGGCGGGGGGGCCCAATGAGCAGTTCTTC. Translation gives CSGAGMAGGPNEQFF.

This chain's CDR3 is CASRISGTDSSMNTEAFF. The CDR3 DNA reads TGTGCCAGTAGAATCTCCGGGACAGACTCTTCTATGAACACTGAAGCTTTCTTT. The gene calls are TRBV19 and TRBJ1-1; 7 nucleotides align to TRBD1. The CDR3 is 18 amino acids. Germline V gene lookup returns CDR1 LNHDA and CDR2 SQIVND (reference sequence). V shed 6 bases and J 0 bases; nucleotides not matched to a gene: 16.

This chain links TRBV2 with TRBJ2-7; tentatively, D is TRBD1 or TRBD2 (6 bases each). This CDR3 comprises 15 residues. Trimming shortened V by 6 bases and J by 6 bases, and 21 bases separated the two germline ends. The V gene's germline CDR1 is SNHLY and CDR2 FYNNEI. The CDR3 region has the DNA TGTGCCAGCAGGGCCATGAGGGGGGCGGAGGGCGAGCAGTACTTC. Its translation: CASRAMRGAEGEQYF. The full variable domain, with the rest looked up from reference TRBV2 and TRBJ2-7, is EPEVTQTPSHQVTQMGQEVILRCVPISNHLYFYWYRQILGQKVEFLVSFYNNEISEKSEIFDDQFSVERPDGSNFTLKIRSTKLEDSAMYFCASRAMRGAEGEQYFGPGTRLTVT.

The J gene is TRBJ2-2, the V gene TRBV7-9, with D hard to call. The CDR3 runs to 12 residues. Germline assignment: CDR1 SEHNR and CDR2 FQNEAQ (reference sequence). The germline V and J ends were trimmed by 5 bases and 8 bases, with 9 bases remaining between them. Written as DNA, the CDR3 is TGTGCCAGCAGCGCCCCTTGGGGGGAGCTGTTTTTT. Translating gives CASSAPWGELFF.

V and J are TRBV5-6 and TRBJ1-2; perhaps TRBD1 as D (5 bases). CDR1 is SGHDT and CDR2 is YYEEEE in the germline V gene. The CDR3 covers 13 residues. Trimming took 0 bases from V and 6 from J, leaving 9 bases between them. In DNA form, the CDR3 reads TGTGCCAGCAGCTTGGGGAGCAGGGATGGCTACACCTTC. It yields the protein CASSLGSRDGYTF.

CDR3 sequence: CASSLAAGVNEQFF. CDR3 nucleotides: TGTGCCAGCAGTTTGGCCGCCGGGGTCAATGAGCAGTTCTTC. The chain recombines TRBV28 with TRBJ2-1; a possible D gene is TRBD2 (5 bases). The germline gives CDR1 MDHEN, CDR2 SYDVKM. V lost 3 bases and J 6 bases, leaving 12 bases between the germline ends. The CDR3 is 14 amino acids.

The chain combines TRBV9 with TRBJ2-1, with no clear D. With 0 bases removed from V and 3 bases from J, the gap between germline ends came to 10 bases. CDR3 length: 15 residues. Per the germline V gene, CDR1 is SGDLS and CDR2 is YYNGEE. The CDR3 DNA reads TGTGCCAGCAGCGTAGACCCATACCTCTACAATGAGCAGTTCTTC. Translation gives CASSVDPYLYNEQFF.

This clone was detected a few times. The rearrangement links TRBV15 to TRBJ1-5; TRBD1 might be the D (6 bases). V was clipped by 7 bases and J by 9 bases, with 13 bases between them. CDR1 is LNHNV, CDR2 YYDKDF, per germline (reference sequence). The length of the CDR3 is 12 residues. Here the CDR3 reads CATTVEGGPQHF. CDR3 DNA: TGTGCCACCACTGTGGAAGGGGGGCCCCAGCATTTT. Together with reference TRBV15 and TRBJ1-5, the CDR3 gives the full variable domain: DAMVIQNPRYQVTQFGKPVTLSCSQTLNHNVMYWYQQKSSQAPKLLFHYYDKDFNNEADTPDNFQSRRPNTSFCFLDIRSPGLGDTAMYLCATTVEGGPQHFGDGTRLSIL.

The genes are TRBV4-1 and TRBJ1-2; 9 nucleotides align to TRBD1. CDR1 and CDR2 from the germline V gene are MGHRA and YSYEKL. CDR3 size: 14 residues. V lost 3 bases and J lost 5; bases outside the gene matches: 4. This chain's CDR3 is CASSHEDRGYGYTF. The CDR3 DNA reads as TGCGCCAGCAGCCATGAGGACAGGGGTTATGGCTACACCTTC.

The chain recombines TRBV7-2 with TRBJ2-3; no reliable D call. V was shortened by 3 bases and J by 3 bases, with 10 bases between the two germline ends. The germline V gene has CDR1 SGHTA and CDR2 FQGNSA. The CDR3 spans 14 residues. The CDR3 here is CASSFWTATDTQYF. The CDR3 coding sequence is TGTGCCAGCAGCTTTTGGACGGCGACAGATACGCAGTATTTT.

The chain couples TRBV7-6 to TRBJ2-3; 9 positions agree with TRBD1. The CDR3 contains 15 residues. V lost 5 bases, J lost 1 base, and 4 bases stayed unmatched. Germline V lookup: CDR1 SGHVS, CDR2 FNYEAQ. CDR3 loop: CASSLRDRGTDTQYF. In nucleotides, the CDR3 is TGTGCCAGCAGCCTCCGGGACAGGGGCACAGATACGCAGTATTTT. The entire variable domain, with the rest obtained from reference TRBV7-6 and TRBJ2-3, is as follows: GAGVSQSPRYKVTKRGQDVALRCDPISGHVSLYWYRQALGQGPEFLTYFNYEAQQDKSGLPNDRFSAERPEGSISTLTIQRTEQRDSAMYRCASSLRDRGTDTQYFGPGTRLTVL.

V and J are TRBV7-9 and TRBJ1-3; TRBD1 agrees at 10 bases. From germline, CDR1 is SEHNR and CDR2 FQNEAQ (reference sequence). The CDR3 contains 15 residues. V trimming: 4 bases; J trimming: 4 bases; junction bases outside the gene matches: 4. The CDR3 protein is CASSYRDRGGNTIYF. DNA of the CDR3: TGTGCCAGCAGCTACCGGGACAGGGGCGGAAACACCATATATTTT.

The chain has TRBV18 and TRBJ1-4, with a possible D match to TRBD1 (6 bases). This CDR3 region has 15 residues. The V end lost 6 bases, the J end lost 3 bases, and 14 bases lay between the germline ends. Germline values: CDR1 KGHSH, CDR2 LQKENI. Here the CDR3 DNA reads TGTGCCAGCTCGCAGATCCAGGGGTCTAATGAAAAACTGTTTTTT. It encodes CASSQIQGSNEKLFF.

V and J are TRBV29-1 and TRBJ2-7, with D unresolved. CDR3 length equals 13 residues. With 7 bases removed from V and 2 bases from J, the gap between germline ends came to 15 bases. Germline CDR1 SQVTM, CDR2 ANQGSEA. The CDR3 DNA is TGCAGCGCCCAGACGTCCTATCCCTACGAGCAGTACTTC. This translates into CSAQTSYPYEQYF.

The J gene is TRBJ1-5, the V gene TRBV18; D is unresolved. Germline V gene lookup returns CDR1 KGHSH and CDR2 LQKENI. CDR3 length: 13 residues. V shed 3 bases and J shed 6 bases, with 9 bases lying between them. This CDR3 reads CASSPIVGQPQHF. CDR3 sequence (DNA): TGTGCCAGCTCACCCATTGTGGGTCAGCCCCAGCATTTT.

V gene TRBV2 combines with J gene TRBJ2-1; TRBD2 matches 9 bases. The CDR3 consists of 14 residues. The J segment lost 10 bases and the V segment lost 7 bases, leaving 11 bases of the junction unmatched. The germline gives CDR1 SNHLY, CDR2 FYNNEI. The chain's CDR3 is CASTLRGGAGEQFF. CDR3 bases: TGTGCCAGCACCCTCCGCGGGGGGGCTGGGGAGCAGTTCTTC. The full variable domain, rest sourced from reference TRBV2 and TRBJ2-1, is EPEVTQTPSHQVTQMGQEVILRCVPISNHLYFYWYRQILGQKVEFLVSFYNNEISEKSEIFDDQFSVERPDGSNFTLKIRSTKLEDSAMYFCASTLRGGAGEQFFGPGTRLTVL.

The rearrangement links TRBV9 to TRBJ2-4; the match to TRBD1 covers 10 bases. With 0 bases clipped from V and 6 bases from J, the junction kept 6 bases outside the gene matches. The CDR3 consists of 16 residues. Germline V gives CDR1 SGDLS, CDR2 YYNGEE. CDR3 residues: CASSVAGQGVGNIQYF. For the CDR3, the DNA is TGTGCCAGCAGCGTAGCAGGACAGGGGGTTGGAAACATTCAGTACTTC.

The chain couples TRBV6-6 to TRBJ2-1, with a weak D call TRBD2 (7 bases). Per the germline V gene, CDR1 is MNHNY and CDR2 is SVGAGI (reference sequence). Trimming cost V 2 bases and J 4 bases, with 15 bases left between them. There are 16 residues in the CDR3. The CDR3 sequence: CASSYLAEGGYNEQFF. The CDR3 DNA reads TGTGCCAGCAGTTACCTAGCGGAGGGGGGTTACAATGAGCAGTTCTTC.

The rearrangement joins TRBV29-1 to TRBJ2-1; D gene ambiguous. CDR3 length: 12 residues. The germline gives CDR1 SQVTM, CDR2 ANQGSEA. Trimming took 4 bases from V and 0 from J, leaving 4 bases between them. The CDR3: CSVGFSYNEQFF. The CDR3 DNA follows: TGCAGCGTTGGCTTCTCCTACAATGAGCAGTTCTTC.